This passage covers 14 T cell receptor beta chains from one sample sequenced in a study of cytomegalovirus exposure and HLA in healthy donors. PCR employed 60 Vbeta and 13 Jbeta primers. Some clones are missing from TCRdb's copy, which holds only in-frame ones; the method was immunoSEQ multiplex PCR. The table includes more than 150,000 clones, roughly 80% detected once. Material for sequencing was PBMCs. The source is a boy between 10 and 17 years old in good health and CMV-seronegative.

The chain joins TRBV5-6 to TRBJ1-3, with TRBD1 matching 8 bases. Per germline, CDR1 SGHDT and CDR2 YYEEEE. The CDR3 consists of 14 residues. Germline trimming cut 2 bases from V and 11 bases from J; bases unmatched to any gene: 9. For the CDR3, the DNA is TGTGCCAGCAGCTTCGGCAGGGGGCTAGTCGCCATATATTTT. Protein product: CASSFGRGLVAIYF.

The rearrangement uses TRBV4-3 and TRBJ2-7; 10 bases line up with TRBD1. The CDR3 extends over 15 amino acids. V shed 5 bases, J shed 5 bases, and the junction held 9 bases outside the gene matches. Germline assignment: CDR1 LGHNA and CDR2 YSLEER. CDR3 DNA: TGCGCCAGCAGCGCCGACAGGGGGCGTCCTCACGAGCAGTACTTC. Its translation: CASSADRGRPHEQYF.

The chain combines TRBV5-6 with TRBJ2-7; TRBD2 matches 13 bases. The CDR3 is made up of 18 amino acids. Germline-derived CDR1 and CDR2 are SGHDT and YYEEEE. V shed 2 bases, J shed 6 bases, and the junction held 14 bases outside the gene matches. Here the CDR3 reads CASSFPGLAGSEGLEQYF. The DNA for the CDR3 is TGTGCCAGCAGCTTTCCGGGACTAGCGGGATCGGAGGGGCTCGAGCAGTACTTC.

The chain combines TRBV7-2 with TRBJ2-3, with D uncertain. Germline CDR1 reads SGHTA; CDR2 reads FQGNSA. The V end lost 0 bases, the J end lost 5 bases, and 6 bases lay between the germline ends. CDR3 size: 13 residues. CDR3 protein: CASSLARLDTQYF. CDR3 nucleotides: TGTGCCAGCAGCTTAGCGCGTCTAGATACGCAGTATTTT.

The chain has TRBV5-1 and TRBJ2-1, with TRBD1 identical over 7 bases. CDR1 is SGHRS, CDR2 YFSETQ, per germline. V gave up 3 bases and J gave up 5 bases; unmatched junction bases: 8. The CDR3 runs 15 residues. The CDR3 bases are TGCGCCAGCAGCTCGACAGGGACAAGTAACAATGAGCAGTTCTTC. This encodes CASSSTGTSNNEQFF.

This clone was seen only a few times. The rearrangement links TRBV29-1 to TRBJ2-7; 8 positions agree with TRBD1. Germline V gene data show CDR1 as SQVTM and CDR2 as ANQGSEA. V was clipped by 8 bases and J by 2 bases; unmatched bases: 5. The CDR3 runs 12 residues. CDR3 nucleotides: TGCAGCATAGGACAGGGCCCCTACGAGCAGTACTTC. This codes for CSIGQGPYEQYF.

The rearrangement links TRBV9 to TRBJ2-7; 8 bases fit TRBD2. The CDR3 spans 15 residues. The V gene end was trimmed by 3 bases and the J gene end by 0 bases; junction bases not matched to a gene: 5. Germline CDR1 is SGDLS and CDR2 is YYNGEE. DNA for the CDR3: TGTGCCAGCAGCGGAACTAGCGGCCCCTCCTACGAGCAGTACTTC. Protein sequence: CASSGTSGPSYEQYF.

This sequence joins TRBV7-9 and TRBJ2-7, with TRBD1 as a possible D gene (5 bases). V was shortened by 0 bases and J by 5 bases, with 11 bases between the two germline ends. This CDR3 comprises 14 residues. Germline CDR1 SEHNR, CDR2 FQNEAQ (reference sequence). The CDR3 region is CASSLAGQADEQYF. The CDR3 nucleotides are TGTGCCAGCAGCTTAGCGGGGCAGGCCGACGAGCAGTACTTC.

There are a few counts of this clone. This sample includes further DNA sequences coding for the same CDR3. In nucleotides, the CDR3 is TGTGCCAGCTCGGACAGGGGAAATCAGCCCCAGCATTTT. Its protein product is CASSDRGNQPQHF. The J gene is TRBJ1-5, the V gene TRBV6-5, with 9 bases lining up with TRBD1. Germline assignment: CDR1 MNHEY and CDR2 SVGAGI. Trimming at V came to 8 bases and at J to 4 bases, leaving 3 bases not matched to a gene. The CDR3 extends over 13 amino acids.

This clone was seen a few times. The genes are TRBV7-2 and TRBJ2-1; no clear D. The CDR3 spans 16 residues. Deletions cut 0 bases from V and 0 bases from J, with 9 bases between. The germline CDR1 and CDR2 sequences are SGHTA and FQGNSA. The chain's CDR3 is CASSLAGSSSYNEQFF. In DNA, the CDR3 is TGTGCCAGCAGCTTAGCGGGCTCCTCCTCCTACAATGAGCAGTTCTTC. The full variable domain, completed using reference TRBV7-2 and TRBJ2-1, is GAGVSQSPSNKVTEKGKDVELRCDPISGHTALYWYRQSLGQGLEFLIYFQGNSAPDKSGLPSDRFSAERTGGSVSTLTIQRTQQEDSAVYLCASSLAGSSSYNEQFFGPGTRLTVL.

This clone occurred a few times. V and J are TRBV10-1 and TRBJ1-3, with TRBD1 identical over 9 bases. Germline V CDR1 and CDR2: WNHNN, SYGVQD (reference sequence). The CDR3 runs to 15 residues. V lost 4 bases to trimming and J lost 2 bases; unmatched junction nucleotides: 3. The DNA of the CDR3 is TGCGCCAGCAGTGCGGACAGGGGCACTGGAAACACCATATATTTT. It is translated as CASSADRGTGNTIYF.

This chain links TRBV5-4 with TRBJ1-1; the match to TRBD1 covers 8 bases. The V and J ends lost 4 bases and 2 bases, in that order; junction bases with no gene match: 7. The CDR3 runs 15 residues. The germline gives CDR1 SGHNT, CDR2 YYREEE (reference sequence). DNA for the CDR3: TGTGCCAGCAGCCTCCCGACAGGGGCAAACACTGAAGCTTTCTTT. It is translated as CASSLPTGANTEAFF.

CDR3 residues: CSSTRDRGYF. DNA for the CDR3: TGCAGTTCTACCCGGGACAGGGGTTACTTC. This rearrangement joins TRBV20-1 to TRBJ2-5, with TRBD1 matching 10 bases. Germline assignment: CDR1 DFQATT and CDR2 SNEGSKA (reference sequence). The CDR3 has 10 residues. The V and J ends lost 8 bases and 14 bases, in that order; junction bases with no gene match: 8.

This chain joins TRBV30 and TRBJ2-7; D not resolved. V was trimmed by 2 bases and J by 4 bases, leaving 9 bases between them. Germline-derived CDR1 and CDR2 are GTSNPN and SVGIG (reference sequence). This CDR3 has 12 amino acids. For the CDR3, the DNA is TGTGCCTGGAGTCGAAGCGAGTACGAGCAGTACTTC. It codes for CAWSRSEYEQYF.